Below, one TCR beta chain is given with its context. This clone showed up just a few times. This receptor's antigen is unknown. Per-base qualities were not stored, and no clone one base away is much larger. Whole blood was collected in K2EDTA tubes by collaborating institutions according to the institutions' own protocols. For TCRbeta analysis, collaborators shipped samples in one of three forms: frozen whole blood, isolated PBMCs, or DNA extracted from either of those sample types. TCRbeta CDR3 regions were amplified from genomic DNA by means of the immunoSEQ Assay, a bias-controlled multiplex PCR. The published analysis was carried out like this. Within the assay, amplification of reference gene primers was used to estimate how many nucleated cells each sample contained. To quantify the absolute abundance of each unique TCRbeta CDR3 rearrangement, sequence reads were collapsed and filtered. For each sample, productive Simpson clonality was calculated as the square root of Simpson's diversity index over productive rearrangements. Sourced from immuneACCESS, this table was stored by TCRdb with only in-frame sequences that have V and J called. A share of the clones is absent; for the studies checked, an unresolved V gene accounts for under half, and the remainder has no known explanation. The V and J calls and clone size were taken over from that table, and D and trimming were inferred from the DNA. Present in this sample are some 200,000 clones, around nine tenths of which were seen just once. The ten biggest clones cover 1.5% of the sample.

The germline ends are 12 bases apart after V is trimmed by 3 bases and J by 6 bases. The germline V gene yields SGHTA for CDR1 and FQGNSA for CDR2. The CDR3 holds 14 amino acids from the cysteine to the phenylalanine. The only DNA kept is the CDR3, 42 bases in frame from the first base. This sample is part of a study of blood T cell repertoires in COVID-19 (dated by TCRdb to the early 2020s). Concerning the study at large: Samples covering the acute and convalescent phases of COVID-19 were provided by collaborators in the United States, Italy and Spain. The prospective study material was composed of cDNA or gDNA derived from T cells, B-cell-depleted T cells, or PBMCs. Deeply sampled blood TCRbeta repertoires from subjects exposed to, actively infected with, or recovered from COVID-19 were included in the dataset. The repertoires were released in a freely available public database meant as a resource for research on the immune response to SARS-CoV-2. Samples came from the ongoing ImmuneRACE study (first 160 participants) plus 1,254 subjects from 6 global collaborators. The sample metadata nearly always contained a de-identified subject ID, COVID-19 status, age in years and sex. Where available, HLA class I and class II types were taken from metadata supplied by the sample provider and were not determined by assay-based typing.

Results the study describes overall, beyond this receptor: The amount of clinical and demographic metadata varied by source and participant and was provided uncurated.

The TCR sequence derives from a man in his late teens or twenties with active or convalescent COVID-19. Sequencing used peripheral blood. The rearrangement joined TRBV7-2 to TRBJ2-1; a tentative D call is TRBD2 (6 bases match). The CDR3 amino acid sequence is: CASSFGTLGNEQFF. The nucleotide sequence reads as follows: TGTGCCAGCAGCTTTGGGACTTTGGGCAATGAGCAGTTCTTC.